This record concerns one T cell receptor beta chain sequence. The clone's antigen remains unknown. There are no base qualities to consult, and no much larger clone falls within one base. This specimen belongs to a study of cytomegalovirus exposure and HLA in healthy donors (dated by TCRdb to the late 2010s). In the study overall: The 666 repertoires of the first cohort and the 120 validation repertoires were produced on the same platform, according to a later analysis. The aim of the study was to test whether cataloging public T cell receptors could identify signatures of past pathogen exposure. A separate validation cohort of over a hundred different subjects was used in addition to the roughly 620-subject first cohort. The study combined high-throughput TCR immunosequencing, statistical association of individual TCRs with disease status, and machine learning to predict cytomegalovirus infection status.

Separate from the approximately 670-subject first cohort, the validation cohort of 90 to 150 subjects was the group to which the donors belonged. The research as a whole found: A later analysis had no HLA typing for the validation cohort, so co-occurrence there was scored across all 110 or so repertoires. The authors suggested that the approach could potentially be generalized to other disease states and immunological phenotypes. The classifier was reported to diagnose cytomegalovirus status with high specificity and sensitivity in both the original and validation cohorts. Subsequent analysis determined that TCRs grouped into clusters in the first cohort also showed a tendency toward co-occurrence across the roughly 130 validation repertoires, and roughly 94% of cluster scores exceeded 0. While some public TCRs were present in many individuals, most TCR sequences turned up only very rarely across donors. A few of the identified cytomegalovirus-associated TCR beta chains were confirmed in vitro to be specific for cytomegalovirus antigens. The study listed around 160 TCR beta chains as associated with cytomegalovirus.

CDR1 is given as SGDLS and CDR2 as YYNGEE, both from the germline V gene. The CDR3 contains 14 residues, cysteine and phenylalanine counted. Of the read, only the CDR3 DNA is kept; its 42 bases are in frame from base 1. V was cut back by 0 bases and J by 1 base, leaving a gap of 7 bases between them. Library method: the immunoSEQ multiplex PCR assay. Per the original workflow: A statistical classification framework was built to diagnose cytomegalovirus status from the catalog of TCR beta chain sequences. The immuneACCESS repertoire file appears here via TCRdb, limited to in-frame rearrangements. These files lack a portion of the clones; in checked studies, under half of the deficit traces to unresolved V genes, and the cause of the others is not known. The DNA gave D and trimming, while V, J and clone size come from that table. A total of about 83,000 clones appear in this sample, about 95% of them only once. The ten largest clones take up 1.3% of the sample.

The specimen sequenced was PBMCs. The receptor was derived from a young woman in good health and CMV-seronegative. The sequence joins TRBV9 to TRBJ1-1, with no confident D gene call. CDR3 reads: CASSVDGANTEAFF. The nucleotides read TGTGCCAGCAGCGTAGATGGAGCGAACACTGAAGCTTTCTTT.